The clone carrying this T cell receptor beta chain was recorded a few times. Its cognate antigen is unknown. The sample originates from a study of T-cell reconstitution after alpha-beta-depleted transplantation in children. Preparing the TCRbeta library involved the use of unique molecular identifiers. TCRdb redid the calling of the PCR reads with MiXCR, one entry per CDR3 protein. The data show 300,000 or so distinct CDR3 sequences, around 25% seen once. Overall study results and limits: After transplant, high TCRbeta diversity at day 60 in some patients arose from surviving recipient T cells and thymic progenitors. Roughly two months post-transplant, alpha-beta T cells reportedly originated from several hundred graft clones that had expanded. T-cell counts and diversity at one year post-transplant came mainly from newly produced T cells.

The receptor was derived from a male patient aged 5 to 17 who had a stem cell transplant for acute lymphoblastic leukemia, so the T cells may come from the graft donor. The sample consisted of PBMCs, mostly from graft donor cells, taken 180 days after TCRalphabeta/CD19-depleted stem cell transplant.

The CDR3 protein is CASSLLGGGEQYF. CDR3 bases: TGCGCCAGCAGCTTATTGGGAGGGGGCGAGCAGTACTTC. This chain uses TRBV5-1 with TRBJ2-7; possible D gene TRBD2, 7 bases. CDR1 is SGHRS and CDR2 is YFSETQ in the germline V gene. V was clipped by 2 bases and J by 6 bases, with 12 bases between them. This CDR3 is 13 amino acids long.